This T cell receptor (beta chain) emerged from a study of identifying expanded T cells in peripheral blood. During the collection period, no donor immune events like infections were recorded. Clones were read by immunoSEQ multiplex PCR, and TCRdb kept only the in-frame ones, dropping some. This table holds around 100,000 clones, around 89% found once. Study results and caveats: Clone count variance between approximately two-week samples rose with total template count. Roughly 1.2 clones differed between technical replicates, versus around 15 and 18 over time.

The CDR3 is 14 amino acids. Germline V lookup: CDR1 MNHEY, CDR2 SMNVEV (reference sequence). V shed 5 bases and J shed 8 bases, with 15 bases lying between them. As concerns this clone: Its target is unknown.

The sample taken for sequencing was blood. The sequence was obtained from a person aged 18 to 75 in good health. This rearrangement joins TRBV27 to TRBJ1-4; possibly TRBD1 for D (6 bases). The CDR3 loop reads CASSPTGFWEKLFF. Here the CDR3 DNA reads TGTGCCAGCAGTCCTACAGGGTTCTGGGAAAAACTGTTTTTT.